What follows is one T cell receptor beta chain and its context. Its antigen is unidentified. This entry belongs to a study of shared clonotypes between healthy human individuals. The study's findings and limits: The rarefaction results pointed to incomplete sorted-subset sequencing despite large depth.

Source study methods: As immunoSEQ supplied junction-only sequences (without quality scores), filtering differed. Produced via immunoSEQ multiplex PCR; TCRdb's table is partial and in-frame only. D and trimming come from the DNA, and the V and J calls and clone size come from that table. The table includes around 1.9 million clones, over 85% detected once. V dropped 3 bases and J dropped 4; count of bases not matched to a gene: 13. This CDR3 has 18 amino acids. Germline V gene data show CDR1 as MGHRA and CDR2 as YSYEKL. Positive CCR7 selection of CD45RO-negative cells yielded the naive CD8 cells, and terminally differentiated effector memory CD45RA+ cells were excluded. Free of recent acute infections or vaccinations, the donors were healthy HIV-negative adults.

The sample taken for sequencing was naive CD8+ T cells from PBMCs. This TCR derives from a man aged 18 to 29 in good health. Some clones in this sample may be carry-over from other donors' samples. The V call is TRBV4-1, the J call TRBJ2-2; 8 bases align to TRBD2. The CDR3 reads CASSHLRGSGTGTGELFF. The DNA of the CDR3 is TGCGCCAGCAGCCATCTTCGTGGTAGCGGGACGGGCACCGGGGAGCTGTTTTTT.